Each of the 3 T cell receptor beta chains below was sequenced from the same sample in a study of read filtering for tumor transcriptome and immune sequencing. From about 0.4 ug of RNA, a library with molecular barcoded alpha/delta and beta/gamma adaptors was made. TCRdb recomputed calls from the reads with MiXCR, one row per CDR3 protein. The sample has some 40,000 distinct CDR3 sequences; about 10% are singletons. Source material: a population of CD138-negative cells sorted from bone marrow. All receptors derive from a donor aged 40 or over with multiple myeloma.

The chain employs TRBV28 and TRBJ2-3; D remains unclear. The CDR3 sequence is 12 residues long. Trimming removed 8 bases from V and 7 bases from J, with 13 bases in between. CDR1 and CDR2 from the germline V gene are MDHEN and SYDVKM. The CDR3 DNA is TGTGCCAGCGGTAACTCGAGATATACGCAGTATTTT. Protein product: CASGNSRYTQYF.

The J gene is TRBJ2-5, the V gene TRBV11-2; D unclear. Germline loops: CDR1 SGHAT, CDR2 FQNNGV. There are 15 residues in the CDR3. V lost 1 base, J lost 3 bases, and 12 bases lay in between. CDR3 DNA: TGTGCCAGCAGCTTAGGGCAGATATACAAAGAGACCCAGTACTTC. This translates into CASSLGQIYKETQYF.

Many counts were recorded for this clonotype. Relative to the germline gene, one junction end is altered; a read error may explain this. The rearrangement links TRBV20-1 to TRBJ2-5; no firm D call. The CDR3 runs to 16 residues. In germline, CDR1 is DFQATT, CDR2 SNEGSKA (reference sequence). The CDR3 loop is CSAKPARVGLREPQYF. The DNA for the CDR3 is TGCAGTGCTAAGCCGGCACGGGTCGGTTTAAGAGAGCCCCAGTACTTC.